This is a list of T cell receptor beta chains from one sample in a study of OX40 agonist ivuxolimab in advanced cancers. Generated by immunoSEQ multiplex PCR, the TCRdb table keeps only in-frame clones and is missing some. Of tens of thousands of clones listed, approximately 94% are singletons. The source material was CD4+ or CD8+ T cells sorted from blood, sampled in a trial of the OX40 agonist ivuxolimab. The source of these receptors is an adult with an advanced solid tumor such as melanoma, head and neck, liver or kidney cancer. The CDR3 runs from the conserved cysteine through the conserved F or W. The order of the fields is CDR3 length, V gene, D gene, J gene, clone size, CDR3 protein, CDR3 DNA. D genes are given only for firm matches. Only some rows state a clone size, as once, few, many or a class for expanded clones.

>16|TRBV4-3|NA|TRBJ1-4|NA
CASSQDFPATNEKLFF
TGCGCCAGCAGCCAAGATTTCCCTGCAACTAATGAAAAACTGTTTTTT
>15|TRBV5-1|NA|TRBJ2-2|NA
CASSFGTSPGGELFF
TGCGCCAGCAGCTTTGGGACATCTCCAGGAGGGGAGCTGTTTTTT
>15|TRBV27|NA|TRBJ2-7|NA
CASSFVGGNSYEQYF
TGTGCCAGCAGTTTCGTTGGGGGAAACTCCTACGAGCAGTACTTC
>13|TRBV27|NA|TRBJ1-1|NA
CASSWDGEREAFF
TGTGCCAGCAGTTGGGACGGGGAACGGGAAGCTTTCTTT
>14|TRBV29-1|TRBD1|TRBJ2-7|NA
CSVGPDRVSYEQYF
TGCAGCGTTGGCCCCGACAGGGTCAGCTACGAGCAGTACTTC
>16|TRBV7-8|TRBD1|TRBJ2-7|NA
CASSLARTGNLYEQYF
TGTGCCAGCAGCTTAGCGAGGACAGGGAACCTCTACGAGCAGTACTTC
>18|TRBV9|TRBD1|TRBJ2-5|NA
CASSAGDRGPLYQETQYF
TGTGCCAGCAGCGCTGGGGACAGGGGTCCTCTTTACCAAGAGACCCAGTACTTC
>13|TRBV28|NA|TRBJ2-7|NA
CASRHRGTYEQYF
TGTGCCAGCAGGCACCGGGGGACCTACGAGCAGTACTTC
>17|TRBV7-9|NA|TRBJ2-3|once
CASSPGEREASTDTQYF
TGTGCCAGCAGCCCTGGGGAGCGAGAGGCTAGCACAGATACGCAGTATTTT
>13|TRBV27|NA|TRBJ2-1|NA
CASRRENYNEQFF
TGTGCCAGCAGACGGGAAAACTACAATGAGCAGTTCTTC
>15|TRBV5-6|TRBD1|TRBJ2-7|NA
CASSPGGTGSYEQYF
TGTGCCAGCAGCCCTGGGGGGACAGGCTCCTACGAGCAGTACTTC
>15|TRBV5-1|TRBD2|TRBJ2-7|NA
CASSPTRGGSYEQYF
TGCGCCAGCAGCCCCACCCGGGGGGGTTCCTACGAGCAGTACTTC
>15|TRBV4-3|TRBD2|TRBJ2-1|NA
CASSGGTSSANEQFF
TGCGCCAGCAGCGGGGGGACTAGTTCAGCCAATGAGCAGTTCTTC
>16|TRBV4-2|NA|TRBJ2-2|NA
CASSQEPWGLTGELFF
TGTGCCAGCAGCCAAGAGCCGTGGGGCCTCACCGGGGAGCTGTTTTTT
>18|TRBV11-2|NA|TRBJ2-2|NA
CASSLVSNRGGNTGELFF
TGTGCCAGCAGCTTAGTTTCGAATAGGGGGGGTAACACCGGGGAGCTGTTTTTT
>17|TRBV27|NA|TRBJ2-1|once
CASSPKGGVTFYNEQFF
TGTGCCAGCAGCCCCAAGGGGGGGGTCACTTTTTACAATGAGCAGTTCTTC
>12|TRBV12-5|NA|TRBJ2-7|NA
CASATGIGEQYF
TGTGCTAGTGCCACCGGCATAGGTGAGCAGTACTTC
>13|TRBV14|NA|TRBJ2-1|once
CASSQDFGDEQFF
TGTGCCAGCAGCCAAGATTTTGGGGATGAGCAGTTCTTC
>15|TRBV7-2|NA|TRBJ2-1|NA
CASSNYYLANNEQFF
TGTGCCAGCAGCAACTACTACCTAGCTAACAATGAGCAGTTCTTC
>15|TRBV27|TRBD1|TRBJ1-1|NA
CASSSGQTLNTEAFF
TGTGCCAGCAGTTCGGGACAGACTTTGAACACTGAAGCTTTCTTT
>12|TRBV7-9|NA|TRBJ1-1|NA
CASSTTYTEAFF
TGTGCCAGCAGCACCACCTACACTGAAGCTTTCTTT
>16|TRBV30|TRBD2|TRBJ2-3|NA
CAWSPGTSGSTDTQYF
TGTGCCTGGAGTCCGGGGACTAGCGGGAGCACAGATACGCAGTATTTT
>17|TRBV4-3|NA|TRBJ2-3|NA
CASSQDGRAQSTDTQYF
TGCGCCAGCAGCCAAGACGGAAGGGCTCAGAGCACAGATACGCAGTATTTT
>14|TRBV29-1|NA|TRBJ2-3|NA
CSVDGPAGSDTQYF
TGCAGCGTCGACGGGCCGGCAGGGTCAGATACGCAGTATTTT
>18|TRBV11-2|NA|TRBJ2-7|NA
CASSFPLSTSTGDYEQYF
TGTGCCAGCAGCTTCCCTCTATCAACTAGCACGGGAGACTACGAGCAGTACTTC
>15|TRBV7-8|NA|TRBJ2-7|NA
CASSLGLAHSYEQYF
TGTGCCAGCAGCTTAGGGCTAGCGCACTCCTACGAGCAGTACTTC
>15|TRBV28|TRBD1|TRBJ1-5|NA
CASTTPGQLHQPQHF
TGTGCCAGCACCACCCCGGGACAGCTTCATCAGCCCCAGCATTTT
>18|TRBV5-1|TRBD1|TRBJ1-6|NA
CATRAGTGIGSYNSPLHF
TGCGCCACCCGAGCCGGGACAGGGATAGGCTCCTATAATTCACCCCTCCACTTT
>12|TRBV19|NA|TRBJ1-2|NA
CASVDRYYGYTF
TGTGCCAGTGTAGACAGGTACTATGGCTACACCTTC
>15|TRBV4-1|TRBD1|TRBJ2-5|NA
CASSQAGTGQETQYF
TGCGCCAGCAGCCAAGCAGGGACAGGGCAAGAGACCCAGTACTTC
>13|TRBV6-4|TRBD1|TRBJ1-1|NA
CASRPTGGTEAFF
TGTGCCAGCAGACCGACAGGGGGGACTGAAGCTTTCTTT
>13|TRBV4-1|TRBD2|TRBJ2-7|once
CASSQDGGDEQYF
TGCGCCAGCAGCCAAGATGGGGGGGACGAGCAGTACTTC
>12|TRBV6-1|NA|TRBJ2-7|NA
CASSALTYEQYF
TGTGCCAGCAGTGCACTTACCTACGAGCAGTACTTC
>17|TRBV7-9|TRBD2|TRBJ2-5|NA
CASRAPRTAGGEETQYF
TGTGCCAGCCGAGCTCCCAGAACAGCGGGGGGCGAAGAGACCCAGTACTTC
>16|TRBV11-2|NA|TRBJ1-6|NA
CASSSSRALATAPLHF
TGTGCCAGCAGCTCCAGCAGGGCCCTAGCAACGGCACCCCTCCACTTT
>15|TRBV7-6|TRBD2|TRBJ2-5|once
CASSTSGGAQETQYF
TGTGCCAGCAGCACTAGCGGGGGGGCCCAAGAGACCCAGTACTTC
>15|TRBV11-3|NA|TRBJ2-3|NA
CASSLFLGPPDTQYF
TGTGCCAGCAGCTTGTTCCTGGGGCCACCCGATACGCAGTATTTT
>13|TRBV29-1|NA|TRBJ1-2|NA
CSVEGGRNYGYTF
TGCAGCGTTGAGGGTGGGAGAAACTATGGCTACACCTTC
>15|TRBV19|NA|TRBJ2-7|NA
CASSIKGSSDYEQYF
TGTGCCAGTAGTATAAAGGGGTCCTCCGACTACGAGCAGTACTTC
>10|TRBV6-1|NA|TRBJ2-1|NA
CASGGPEKFF
TGTGCCAGTGGTGGGCCCGAAAAATTCTTC
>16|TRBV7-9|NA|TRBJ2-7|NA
CASSILRTGSSYEQYF
TGTGCCAGCAGCATCCTTCGGACGGGGAGCTCCTACGAGCAGTACTTC
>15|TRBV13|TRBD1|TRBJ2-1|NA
CASSLPLDRGHEQFF
TGTGCCAGCAGCTTACCCCTGGACAGGGGGCATGAGCAGTTCTTC
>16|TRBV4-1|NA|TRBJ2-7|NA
CASSQETVENSYEQYF
TGCGCCAGCAGCCAAGAGACTGTCGAGAACTCCTACGAGCAGTACTTC
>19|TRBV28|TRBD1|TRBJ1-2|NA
CASSDGWTGAGGGYYGYTF
TGTGCCAGCAGCGACGGGTGGACAGGGGCCGGAGGGGGCTACTATGGCTACACCTTC
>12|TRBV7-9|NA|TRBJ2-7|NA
CASSSGRYEQYF
TGTGCCAGCAGCTCGGGGCGTTACGAGCAGTACTTC
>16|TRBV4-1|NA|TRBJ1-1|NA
CASSHTKQGLNTEAFF
TGCGCCAGCAGCCATACTAAACAGGGATTAAACACTGAAGCTTTCTTT
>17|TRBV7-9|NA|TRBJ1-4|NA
CASSPQWESSTNEKLFF
TGTGCCAGCAGCCCCCAATGGGAAAGTTCAACTAATGAAAAACTGTTTTTT
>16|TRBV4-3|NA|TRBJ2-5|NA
CASSQDSGRNQETQYF
TGCGCCAGCAGCCAAGATAGCGGCAGAAACCAAGAGACCCAGTACTTC
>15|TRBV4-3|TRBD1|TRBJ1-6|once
CASSHGQGNNSPLHF
TGCGCCAGCAGCCATGGACAGGGGAATAATTCACCCCTCCACTTT
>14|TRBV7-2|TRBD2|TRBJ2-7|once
CASSQSGLDYEQYF
TGTGCCAGCAGCCAAAGCGGACTAGACTACGAGCAGTACTTC
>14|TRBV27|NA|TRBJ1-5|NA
CASSWGAGNQPQHF
TGTGCCAGCAGTTGGGGGGCGGGTAATCAGCCCCAGCATTTT
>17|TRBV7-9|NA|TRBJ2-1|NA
CASIQPGRGPSYNEQFF
TGTGCCAGCATCCAACCGGGGCGGGGGCCCTCCTACAATGAGCAGTTCTTC
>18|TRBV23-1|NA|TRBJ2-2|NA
CASSQVDSYLANTGELFF
TGCGCCAGCAGTCAAGTGGACAGTTACCTCGCGAACACCGGGGAGCTGTTTTTT
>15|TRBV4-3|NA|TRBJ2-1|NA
CASSQDRAAYNEQFF
TGCGCCAGCAGCCAAGACAGGGCCGCCTACAATGAGCAGTTCTTC